The entry that follows covers one TCR beta chain sequence. This specimen belongs to a study of shared clonotypes between healthy human individuals. The repertoire was sequenced with immunoSEQ multiplex PCR; TCRdb's copy has only in-frame clones and lacks some. The data contain 150,000 to 200,000 clones, 80% to 95% of them seen just once; the ten biggest clones take up about 0.07%. CDR3 length: 15 amino acids. Germline values: CDR1 SQVTM, CDR2 ANQGSEA. CD45RA-negative memory and CD45RA+ naive subsets were split from the CD4+ cells. The sequenced material came from naive CD4+ T cells sorted from blood. Stated subset: CD45RA+ positively selected. This sequence originates from a woman in her 30s in good health. The rearrangement uses TRBV29-1 and TRBJ2-5, with 10 bases identical to TRBD1. Near its end, the DNA agrees better with TRBJ2-7, so the J call may be wrong. CDR3 in amino acids: CSVDEFGTGAHEQYF. CDR3 nucleotides: TGCAGCGTTGACGAGTTCGGGACAGGGGCCCACGAGCAGTACTTC.